Listed here are 14 T cell receptor beta chains from one sample, sequenced in a study of regulatory T cells in long-lasting Graves disease. Time point of the sample: persistent/refractory GD, antithyroid drugs over 5 years with positive TRAb. The TCR library was prepared using RNA isolated from PBMCs. Libraries of TCR beta came from iRepertoire HTBI primers plus Arm-PCR of CDR3 regions. Each CDR3 protein gets one entry after TCRdb re-called the multiplex PCR reads with MiXCR. The profile shows roughly 400,000 distinct CDR3 sequences, 21% of them singletons. The sample was peripheral blood mononuclear cells (PBMCs), taken when the disease was refractory, from a patient treated with antithyroid drugs. The source of these receptors is a female donor with Graves disease.

V usage is TRBV19 and J usage is TRBJ1-5; no definite D call. The CDR3 has 15 amino acids. The V end lost 1 base, the J end lost 0 bases, and 7 bases lay between the germline ends. Germline lookup yields CDR1 LNHDA and CDR2 SQIVND (reference sequence). The CDR3 reads CASSIGENSNQPQHF. The DNA of the CDR3 is TGTGCCAGTAGTATAGGAGAGAATAGCAATCAGCCCCAGCATTTT.

This clonotype has only a few counts. J is TRBJ2-1 and V is TRBV19; D is possibly TRBD1 (6 bases). Germline lookup yields CDR1 LNHDA and CDR2 SQIVND (reference sequence). CDR3 size: 16 residues. V lost 3 bases, J lost 3 bases, and 15 bases lay in between. Here the CDR3 reads CASSILSGQGYNEQFF. CDR3 in DNA: TGTGCCAGTAGTATTCTGTCGGGACAAGGCTACAATGAGCAGTTCTTC.

CDR3 nucleotide sequence: TGCGCCAGCAGCCTTCAGGGAGGGCCCGTCCAAGAGACCCAGTACTTC. This encodes CASSLQGGPVQETQYF. The V gene is TRBV5-1, the J gene TRBJ2-5, with 7 bases matching TRBD2. This CDR3 is built from 16 residues. The germline V gene has CDR1 SGHRS and CDR2 YFSETQ. Trimming took 4 bases from V and 1 from J; bases not matched to a gene: 10.

This clonotype was seen ten or more times. This chain uses TRBV6-1 with TRBJ1-1; 7 positions match TRBD1. The CDR3 has 15 amino acids. The V gene end was trimmed by 7 bases and the J gene end by 1 base; junction bases not matched to a gene: 9. Germline V gene lookup returns CDR1 MNHNS and CDR2 SASEGT. For the CDR3, the DNA is TGTGCCAGCACTCCGACAGGGTGGGCGAACACTGAAGCTTTCTTT. Its protein is CASTPTGWANTEAFF.

This clonotype was seen at least ten times. This chain joins TRBV3-1 and TRBJ1-6; unclear D gene. V was pared by 2 bases and J by 8 bases, with 7 bases between. Germline assignment: CDR1 LGHDT and CDR2 YNNKEL (reference sequence). The CDR3 contains 13 residues. As DNA, the CDR3 is TGTGCCAGCAGCCAAATTGAGGATTCACCCCTCCACTTT. It codes for CASSQIEDSPLHF.

In its sample, this clonotype was seen a few times. This chain joins TRBV19 and TRBJ1-2, with 11 bases identical to TRBD1. V trimming: 4 bases; J trimming: 6 bases; junction bases outside the gene matches: 10. Germline CDR1 reads LNHDA; CDR2 reads SQIVND (reference sequence). The CDR3 covers 16 residues. CDR3 sequence reads: CASSTPGQGGPHGYTF. The CDR3 bases are TGTGCCAGTAGTACCCCGGGACAGGGGGGCCCTCATGGCTACACCTTC.

Many counts were recorded for this clonotype. J is TRBJ2-7 and V is TRBV28, with D perhaps matching TRBD2 (5 bases). Germline CDR1 MDHEN, CDR2 SYDVKM. This CDR3 region has 14 residues. Trimming stripped 3 bases from V and 5 bases from J, with 14 bases between. This CDR3 reads CASSLNEGPHEQYF. CDR3 DNA sequence: TGTGCCAGCAGTTTGAATGAGGGCCCCCACGAGCAGTACTTC.

This clonotype was counted between two and nine times. The chain joins TRBV14 to TRBJ2-7; a weak D match, TRBD1 (6 bases). CDR3 size: 14 residues. In germline, CDR1 is SGHDN, CDR2 FVKESK. V was pared by 5 bases and J by 3 bases, with 14 bases between. The CDR3 protein is CASSSYRELYEQYF. Here the CDR3 DNA reads TGTGCCAGCAGCAGTTACAGGGAACTCTACGAGCAGTACTTC.

This clonotype was detected once. This chain links TRBV5-1 with TRBJ2-7; 8 bases are a match to TRBD1. The CDR3 sequence is 14 residues long. Germline values: CDR1 SGHRS, CDR2 YFSETQ. V gave up 0 bases and J gave up 7 bases; unmatched junction bases: 6. The CDR3 reads CASSLGQGLGEQYF. The DNA of the CDR3 is TGCGCCAGCAGCTTGGGACAGGGGTTGGGTGAGCAGTACTTC.

V and J are TRBV4-1 and TRBJ1-4; possible D gene TRBD1, 5 bases. The V end lost 2 bases, the J end lost 5 bases, and 12 bases lay between the germline ends. Germline CDR1 MGHRA, CDR2 YSYEKL. The CDR3 has 15 amino acids. CDR3 in DNA: TGCGCCAGCAGCCAATCCGGGACGGAAAATGAAAAACTGTTTTTT. Its translation: CASSQSGTENEKLFF.

On this clonotype: A read error may produce the germline difference seen at one junction end. The chain carries TRBV12-3 or TRBV12-4 and TRBJ2-3, with TRBD1 identical over 7 bases. This CDR3 region has 19 residues. CDR3 coding DNA: TGTGCCAGCAGTTTAAGGGCAGGGGGTCCCCTTTCTAGCACAGGTACGCAGTATTTT. This translates into CASSLRAGGPLSSTGTQYF.

The gene calls are TRBV7-3 and TRBJ2-1; 7 nucleotides agree with TRBD1. The germline CDR1 and CDR2 sequences are SGHTA and FQGTGA. With V trimmed by 5 bases and J by 7 bases, 11 bases remained unmatched. The CDR3 extends over 15 amino acids. The CDR3 nucleotides are TGTGCCAGCAGCCCCTCCGGGACAGTCGGGAATGAGCAGTTCTTC. The encoded protein is CASSPSGTVGNEQFF. The variable domain in full, completed from reference TRBV7-3 and TRBJ2-1, reads GAGVSQTPSNKVTEKGKYVELRCDPISGHTALYWYRQSLGQGPEFLIYFQGTGAADDSGLPNDRFFAVRPEGSVSTLKIQRTERGDSAVYLCASSPSGTVGNEQFFGPGTRLTVL.

V gene TRBV30 combines with J gene TRBJ2-1; TRBD1 matches 7 bases. The CDR3 runs 15 residues. V lost 2 bases and J lost 7; bases outside the gene matches: 11. Germline CDR1 GTSNPN, CDR2 SVGIG (reference sequence). CDR3 nucleotides: TGTGCCTGGAGTACCCCGGGACAGTGGCTTAATGAGCAGTTCTTC. Residues: CAWSTPGQWLNEQFF.

J is TRBJ2-7 and V is TRBV4-2; the match to TRBD2 covers 8 bases. The CDR3 is 15 amino acids. Germline V gives CDR1 LGHNA, CDR2 YNFKEQ. Losses at the gene ends were 6 bases for V and 5 bases for J; bases not matched to a gene: 12. For the CDR3, the DNA is TGTGCCAGCAGAGAGGCCAGCGGGAGCACCCACGAGCAGTACTTC. As protein: CASREASGSTHEQYF.